This T cell receptor (beta chain) derives from a study of blood T cell repertoires in COVID-19 (dated by TCRdb to about 2020). Regarding the complete study: Samples covering the acute and convalescent phases of COVID-19 were provided by collaborators in the United States, Italy and Spain. The material from the prospective study consisted of cDNA or gDNA derived from T cells, B-cell-depleted T cells, or PBMCs. Deeply sampled blood TCRbeta repertoires from subjects exposed to, actively infected with, or recovered from COVID-19 were included in the dataset. The repertoires were released in a freely available public database intended as a resource for research on the immune response to SARS-CoV-2. Samples were obtained from the ongoing ImmuneRACE study (first 160 participants) and from 1,254 subjects provided by 6 global collaborators. The sample metadata nearly always contained a de-identified subject ID, COVID-19 status, age in years and sex. Where HLA class I and class II types were available, the types were taken from metadata supplied by the sample provider, not from assay-based typing.

What the study reported, not specific to this receptor: How much clinical and demographic metadata was included differed by source and by participant, and the metadata was provided uncurated.

V is reduced by 3 bases and J by 2 bases, leaving a spacing of 8 bases between them. CDR1 and CDR2 were assigned from the germline V gene (reference sequence) as SEHNR and FQNEAQ. Taken from cysteine to phenylalanine, the CDR3 has 13 residues. Only the CDR3 portion is preserved as DNA: 39 bases, with reading frame beginning at the first base. In the prospective study, participants were 18 to 89 years old, resided in 25 or so geographic areas of the United States, and were enrolled through a virtual design. In the prospective study, participants were assigned to cohorts based on the clinical history participants reported in a screening survey and a study questionnaire. Exposed participants had been in contact with someone with a PCR-confirmed or clinician-diagnosed COVID-19 case within 2 weeks of study entry. Each participant in the prospective study had whole blood, serum and a nasopharyngeal or oropharyngeal swab collected by mobile phlebotomists. Additional blood draws and questionnaires over a 2-month period could optionally be provided by prospective study participants. Blood samples from the prospective study were shipped frozen or at room temperature prior to DNA extraction.

TCRbeta CDR3 regions were amplified from genomic DNA by means of the immunoSEQ Assay, a bias-controlled multiplex PCR. Turning to the authors' computational methods: Within the assay, amplification of reference gene primers was used to estimate how many nucleated cells each sample contained. To quantify the absolute abundance of each unique TCRbeta CDR3 rearrangement, sequence reads were collapsed and filtered. For each sample, productive Simpson clonality was calculated by taking the square root of Simpson's diversity index across productive rearrangements. The clones in this table, taken by TCRdb from immuneACCESS, are in-frame only. Not every clone is retained; where verified, under half of the shortfall comes from an unresolved V gene, and the cause of the rest is unknown. V, J and clone size reflect that table, while D and trimming were determined from the DNA. The sample profile shows 350,000 to 400,000 clones; roughly 90% of them were found once. The ten largest clones add up to over 0.7% of the sample.

Regarding this clone: Its binding antigen is unknown. No base-level quality is on record; no much larger clone is a single base apart.

This TCR came from a woman between 40 and 50 years old who had been exposed to COVID-19. The sample taken for sequencing was PBMCs or T cells enriched from blood (not recorded which). In this chain, TRBV7-9 is recombined with TRBJ2-7, with the D gene call left open. Read as DNA, the sequence is TGTGCCAGCAGCTTGACACCTACCTACGAGCAGTACTTC. Translated, this is CASSLTPTYEQYF.